The rows below give T cell receptor beta chains drawn from one sample of a study of blood T cells in healthy people across ages. TCRdb independently ran MiXCR on the 5' RACE reads; one entry per CDR3 protein. The table shows hundreds of thousands of distinct CDR3 sequences, with roughly 48% occurring only once. The sequencing sample was made of blood. The source of these receptors is a man of 80 years or more in good health. Each CDR3 is given without its conserved first and last residue. The D gene is left open where the match is weak.

v_gene,d_gene,j_gene,CDR3aa
TRBV29-1,.,TRBJ2-7,SVAQGLPSYEQY
TRBV15,.,TRBJ2-3,VTSRDPPSSTDTQY
TRBV6-2/TRBV6-3,.,TRBJ1-6,ASSFSRGLNSPLH
TRBV7-9,TRBD1,TRBJ2-3,ASSPRTGFSTDTQY
TRBV6-2/TRBV6-3,.,TRBJ1-5,ASSYSPGGVQPQH
TRBV9,.,TRBJ2-3,ASSARSTDTQY
TRBV12-3/TRBV12-4,TRBD1,TRBJ1-2,ASSLTGRADGYT
TRBV20-1,TRBD2,.,SASGLAGVGAGEQY
TRBV7-2,TRBD2,TRBJ2-7,ASSLNYVGRAYEQY
TRBV27,.,TRBJ2-5,ASSQSSSTHSYNEQY
TRBV29-1,.,TRBJ1-5,SVRDSNQPQH
TRBV20-1,.,TRBJ2-6,SARDRPVSGANVLT
TRBV30,.,TRBJ2-4,AWNPGTGEDIQY
TRBV7-2,.,TRBJ1-2,ASSLGPGELKGYT
TRBV5-1,TRBD1,TRBJ2-7,ASNPGTGTYEQY
TRBV27,.,TRBJ2-1,ASSVGQLGMGNEQF
TRBV6-2/TRBV6-3,TRBD2,TRBJ2-1,ASNPGTSGRNEQF
TRBV12-3/TRBV12-4,.,.,ASSVSGPPYEQY
TRBV14,.,TRBJ2-4,ASSLQTGPKNIQY
TRBV6-5,.,TRBJ1-1,ASTPRGTEAF
TRBV5-1,TRBD2,TRBJ2-1,ASSPAGTSGFNEQF
TRBV6-2/TRBV6-3,.,TRBJ1-2,ASSFQTDKGYGYT
TRBV20-1,TRBD2,TRBJ2-1,SAPIAGGPHEQF
TRBV5-1,.,TRBJ1-2,ASSLAGDGRYGYT
TRBV20-1,TRBD1,TRBJ2-7,SAPRQGGSYEQY
TRBV7-9,.,TRBJ2-7,ASSLGTTSYERY
TRBV7-2,.,TRBJ1-1,ASSLSENTEAF
TRBV3-1,.,TRBJ2-1,ASSQAAGSSYEQF
TRBV7-2,.,TRBJ1-1,ASSVGQYTEAF
TRBV6-6,.,TRBJ2-7,ASSYHRVSYEQY
TRBV7-9,.,TRBJ2-3,ASRSGADTQY
TRBV6-6,.,TRBJ1-2,ASSYSRDTENYGYT
TRBV20-1,.,TRBJ2-1,SARRPGAGIYNEQF
TRBV7-8,.,TRBJ2-1,ASSLGVGGSYNEQF
TRBV2,.,TRBJ1-4,ASREHEKLF
TRBV25-1,TRBD2,TRBJ2-3,ASSPSGGGAADTQY
TRBV20-1,TRBD2,TRBJ2-1,SGMGRGGNEQF
TRBV7-3,.,TRBJ2-7,ASSLAGGAYNEQY
TRBV4-3,TRBD2,TRBJ2-7,ASSQDRASGSYEQY
TRBV7-9,.,TRBJ2-3,ASSLPLNTQY
TRBV21-1,.,TRBJ2-5,ASRGGWGKTQY
TRBV18,.,TRBJ2-3,ASSPSRNTDTQY
TRBV20-1,TRBD2,TRBJ2-7,SARGYATSGMSYEQY
TRBV7-3,.,TRBJ2-3,ASSLRGDPQY
TRBV11-1,TRBD1,TRBJ1-2,ASSLIPYYTTGDGYT
TRBV7-2,TRBD2,TRBJ2-3,ASSHRVRGGPTDTQY
TRBV21-1,.,TRBJ2-4,ASHEVAKNIQY
TRBV6-1,.,TRBJ1-1,ASSHGPTAAGNTEAF
TRBV2,TRBD2,TRBJ2-7,ASGGLEDDEQY
TRBV6-2/TRBV6-3,.,TRBJ2-6,ASRKDNSGANVLT
TRBV4-2,.,TRBJ2-1,ASSQDLAAYNVQF
TRBV2,.,TRBJ2-1,ASTGGVSYNEQF
TRBV29-1,TRBD1,TRBJ1-1,SVVGTGRHTEAF
TRBV9,.,TRBJ2-3,ASSALAPKAGLQDTQY